This is a list of T cell receptor beta chains from one sample in a study of radiotherapy plus CTLA-4 blockade in lung cancer. Here immunoSEQ multiplex PCR was the method, and the copy in TCRdb shows in-frame clones only, minus some. The table shows around 99,000 clones, with about 86% occurring only once. The sample was peripheral blood, taken from a patient treated with radiotherapy plus ipilimumab. The receptors come from a human donor with non-small cell lung cancer that progressed on radiotherapy plus ipilimumab. Both conserved end residues are part of each CDR3. D genes are given only for firm matches. A row's size may be missing; if present it is once, few, many or a size class.

d_gene	v_gene	j_gene	abundance	CDR3aa	CDR3nt
-	TRBV5-3	TRBJ2-7	-	CARSLAFLPQPPSIYEQYF	TGTGCCAGAAGCTTGGCCTTTCTCCCCCAGCCCCCCAGTATCTACGAGCAGTACTTC
-	TRBV4-1	TRBJ2-6	-	CASSQTGTQVSGANVLTF	TGCGCCAGCAGCCAAACGGGGACTCAGGTCTCTGGGGCCAACGTCCTGACTTTC
-	TRBV20-1	TRBJ1-2	once	CSARVDYGYTF	TGCAGTGCTAGAGTGGACTATGGCTACACCTTC
TRBD1	TRBV6-6	TRBJ2-7	-	CASSEQGRQYF	TGTGCCAGCAGTGAACAGGGGAGGCAGTACTTC
-	TRBV6-5	TRBJ2-3	-	CASSYSSREDTQYF	TGTGCCAGCAGTTACTCGTCCAGGGAAGATACGCAGTATTTT
TRBD1	TRBV18	TRBJ2-7	-	CASSSTGQGSYEQYF	TGTGCCAGCTCGTCAACGGGACAGGGTTCCTACGAGCAGTACTTC
-	TRBV27	TRBJ1-1	once	CASSLLAGRNTEAFF	TGTGCCAGCAGTTTATTAGCAGGGAGGAACACTGAAGCTTTCTTT
-	TRBV11-2	TRBJ2-1	-	CASSLVRNEQFF	TGTGCCAGCAGCTTAGTAAGAAATGAGCAGTTCTTC
TRBD1	TRBV7-9	TRBJ1-4	-	CASSDRDRENEKLFF	TGTGCCAGCAGCGACCGGGACAGGGAAAATGAAAAACTGTTTTTT
TRBD1	TRBV18	TRBJ1-3	-	CASSPTGTGGSGNTIYF	TGTGCCAGCTCTCCCACGGGGACAGGGGGTTCTGGAAACACCATATATTTT
-	TRBV4-1	TRBJ2-1	-	CASSQVLQSREQFF	TGCGCCAGCAGCCAGGTGTTACAGAGTCGTGAGCAGTTCTTC
TRBD2	TRBV19	TRBJ2-2	-	CASSWSGREVAGGRGGELFF	TGTGCCAGTAGTTGGTCGGGCCGAGAAGTAGCGGGAGGGCGCGGCGGGGAGCTGTTTTTT
TRBD2	TRBV2	TRBJ2-1	-	CASRSLAGGYNEQFF	TGTGCCAGCAGATCACTAGCGGGAGGGTACAATGAGCAGTTCTTC
-	TRBV5-1	TRBJ2-3	-	CASSLVGSVFRTDTQYF	TGCGCCAGCAGCTTGGTAGGTTCGGTGTTCCGCACAGATACGCAGTATTTT
-	TRBV27	TRBJ1-2	-	CASRGGGSVNYGYTF	TGTGCCAGCAGGGGAGGGGGGTCGGTTAACTATGGCTACACCTTC
-	TRBV4-2	TRBJ2-3	-	CASYGTSTDTQYF	TGTGCCAGCTACGGGACTAGCACAGATACGCAGTATTTT
-	TRBV7-2	TRBJ2-5	-	CASSSRWGRAETQYF	TGTGCCAGCAGCTCCCGATGGGGCAGGGCAGAGACCCAGTACTTC
-	TRBV5-1	TRBJ1-2	-	CASSLGGQGPGYGYTF	TGCGCCAGCAGTCTTGGAGGGCAGGGACCTGGCTATGGCTACACCTTC
-	TRBV13	TRBJ2-2	-	CASSFFLGGVTGELFF	TGTGCCAGCAGCTTTTTTTTGGGAGGAGTCACCGGGGAGCTGTTTTTT
-	TRBV7-9	TRBJ1-1	-	CASSTQTEAFF	TGTGCCAGCAGCACCCAGACTGAAGCTTTCTTT
-	TRBV5-1	TRBJ1-1	-	CASKTNDGMNTEAFF	TGCGCCAGCAAAACAAACGACGGTATGAACACTGAAGCTTTCTTT
-	TRBV5-1	TRBJ2-2	-	CASSLEGRGAGELFF	TGCGCCAGCAGCTTGGAGGGCAGGGGGGCCGGGGAGCTGTTTTTT
-	TRBV25-1	TRBJ2-2	-	CASSEWLSVGGELFF	TGTGCCAGCAGTGAATGGTTGAGTGTCGGCGGGGAGCTGTTTTTT